Each of the 8 T cell receptor beta chains below was sequenced from the same sample in a study of cytomegalovirus exposure and HLA in healthy donors. The PCR was carried out with 60 Vbeta primers and 13 Jbeta primers. Generated by immunoSEQ multiplex PCR, the TCRdb table keeps only in-frame clones and is missing some. The repertoire holds 150,000 to 200,000 clones, with more than 75% as singletons. The material sequenced was PBMCs. The receptors stem from a woman aged 30 to 39 in good health and CMV-seropositive.

V is TRBV9 and J is TRBJ2-5; 8 bases match TRBD2. CDR3 length equals 13 residues. Germline V gene data show CDR1 as SGDLS and CDR2 as YYNGEE. Germline trimming cut 3 bases from V and 5 bases from J; bases unmatched to any gene: 3. The CDR3 sequence is CASSAGGAETQYF. The CDR3 DNA reads as TGTGCCAGCAGCGCCGGGGGGGCCGAGACCCAGTACTTC.

The V call is TRBV29-1, the J call TRBJ2-3; D call uncertain. V was cut by 7 bases and J by 2 bases, with 10 bases left in between. CDR3 size: 12 residues. Germline V gives CDR1 SQVTM, CDR2 ANQGSEA. As DNA, the CDR3 is TGCAGCGCCGACTTTTCCACAGATACGCAGTATTTT. It translates to CSADFSTDTQYF.

The chain couples TRBV5-1 to TRBJ2-1; 10 bases are a match to TRBD2. Per the germline V gene, CDR1 is SGHRS and CDR2 is YFSETQ. The CDR3 has 14 amino acids. Trimming at V came to 4 bases and at J to 5 bases, leaving 3 bases not matched to a gene. CDR3 DNA: TGCGCCAGCAGCCCAACTAGCGGGAACAATGAGCAGTTCTTC. Translating gives CASSPTSGNNEQFF.

The V and J genes are TRBV28 and TRBJ2-5; 10 bases line up with TRBD2. The germline gives CDR1 MDHEN, CDR2 SYDVKM. Trimming removed 5 bases from V and 2 bases from J; junction bases left unmatched: 2. This CDR3 comprises 14 residues. The CDR3 region has the DNA TGTGCCAGCAGTATGACTAGCGGGCAAGAGACCCAGTACTTC. Translated, it gives CASSMTSGQETQYF.

J is TRBJ1-5 and V is TRBV10-1, with D possibly TRBD1 on 6 matching bases. Germline V gives CDR1 WNHNN, CDR2 SYGVQD (reference sequence). The length of the CDR3 is 13 residues. Trimming removed 6 bases from V and 4 bases from J, with 10 bases in between. The CDR3 protein is CASSQGTNQPQHF. The CDR3 region has the DNA TGCGCCAGCAGCCAGGGGACGAATCAGCCCCAGCATTTT.

This chain connects TRBV19 to TRBJ1-5, with 8 bases matching TRBD1. Germline V CDR1 and CDR2: LNHDA, SQIVND (reference sequence). CDR3 length equals 17 residues. Trimming took 0 bases from V and 6 from J; bases not matched to a gene: 10. CDR3 sequence (DNA): TGTGCCAGTAGTATAGAACCCCGGACAGGGAGTGGTCAGCCCCAGCATTTT. Residues: CASSIEPRTGSGQPQHF.

The chain employs TRBV7-9 and TRBJ1-4, with 7 bases lining up with TRBD1. Germline lookup yields CDR1 SEHNR and CDR2 FQNEAQ (reference sequence). The ends lost 3 bases at V and 0 bases at J; junction bases unmatched: 4. The CDR3 sequence is 16 residues long. This chain's CDR3 is CASSFGQAATNEKLFF. As DNA, the CDR3 is TGTGCCAGCAGCTTTGGACAGGCTGCAACTAATGAAAAACTGTTTTTT.

V usage is TRBV7-2 and J usage is TRBJ2-1; TRBD2 aligns across 11 bases. Germline values: CDR1 SGHTA, CDR2 FQGNSA. This CDR3 is 14 amino acids long. The V and J ends lost 5 bases and 6 bases, in that order; junction bases with no gene match: 3. CDR3 protein: CASSHGTSGNEQFF. In nucleotides, the CDR3 is TGTGCCAGCAGCCACGGGACTAGCGGCAATGAGCAGTTCTTC.